Listed below are T cell receptor beta chains from one sample, sequenced in a study of CD8 T cells in ankylosing spondylitis. TCRdb used MiXCR to reprocess the 5' RACE reads, holding one entry per CDR3 protein. The sample includes 670,000 or so distinct CDR3 sequences, under 20% of them seen just once. Input material: blood, either unsorted or a sorted T cell fraction (not recorded which). These receptors were obtained from a male donor with ankylosing spondylitis. Each CDR3 is given with its conserved first and last residue. Each record gives: V gene, D gene, J gene, clone size, CDR3 DNA, CDR3 protein. The D gene is left open where the match is weak. Clone size is shown for a subset of rows, as once, few, many or a class of expanded clone.

V gene: TRBV12-3/TRBV12-4
D gene: TRBD2
J gene: TRBJ2-7
clone size: few
CDR3 DNA: TGTGCCAGCCGGGCTAGCGGGGGCCACGAGCAGTACTTC
CDR3 protein: CASRASGGHEQYF

V gene: TRBV29-1
D gene: .
J gene: TRBJ2-1
clone size: many
CDR3 DNA: TGCAGCGGGGGTGGGACCGGAGGGTTATACAATGAGCAGTTCTTC
CDR3 protein: CSGGGTGGLYNEQFF

V gene: TRBV5-6
D gene: .
J gene: TRBJ2-7
clone size: .
CDR3 DNA: TGTGCCAGCAGCTTGGACGAAGCAGCCTACGAGCAGTACTTC
CDR3 protein: CASSLDEAAYEQYF

V gene: TRBV12-3/TRBV12-4
D gene: .
J gene: TRBJ2-7
clone size: many
CDR3 DNA: TGTGCCAGCACCCCTAACACGTACGAGCAGTACTTC
CDR3 protein: CASTPNTYEQYF

V gene: TRBV4-3
D gene: .
J gene: TRBJ2-7
clone size: few
CDR3 DNA: TGCGCCAGCAGCCAAGGGGGGAAAGGGGCGGACGAGCAGTACTTC
CDR3 protein: CASSQGGKGADEQYF

V gene: TRBV20-1
D gene: TRBD2
J gene: TRBJ2-3
clone size: .
CDR3 DNA: TGCAGTGCTCCTCCACCGGGACTAGCGCAATACACAGATACGCAGTATTTT
CDR3 protein: CSAPPPGLAQYTDTQYF

V gene: TRBV7-8
D gene: .
J gene: TRBJ2-5
clone size: .
CDR3 DNA: TGTGCCAGCAGCTCCTCCCCGGATCTAGGGGAGACCCAGTACTTC
CDR3 protein: CASSSSPDLGETQYF

V gene: TRBV7-9
D gene: TRBD1
J gene: TRBJ1-1
clone size: .
CDR3 DNA: TGTGCCAGCAGCTACCCAGGACAGGGGAGCACTGAAGCTTTCTTT
CDR3 protein: CASSYPGQGSTEAFF

V gene: TRBV4-1
D gene: .
J gene: TRBJ1-5
clone size: .
CDR3 DNA: TGCGCCAGCAGCCAAGGGACTGTTCAGCCCCAGCATTTT
CDR3 protein: CASSQGTVQPQHF

V gene: TRBV2
D gene: .
J gene: TRBJ1-1
clone size: many
CDR3 DNA: TGTGCCAGCAGTGAAAATTGGGGCACTGAAGCTTTCTTT
CDR3 protein: CASSENWGTEAFF

V gene: TRBV6-2/TRBV6-3
D gene: TRBD2
J gene: TRBJ2-3
clone size: few
CDR3 DNA: TGTGCCAGCTATACCCTAAGCGGGAGTAGCACAGATACGCAGTATTTT
CDR3 protein: CASYTLSGSSTDTQYF

V gene: TRBV4-1
D gene: .
J gene: TRBJ1-1
clone size: few
CDR3 DNA: TGCGCCAGCAGCCCCTCCCAGGATTCGAACACTGAAGCTTTCTTT
CDR3 protein: CASSPSQDSNTEAFF

V gene: TRBV5-1
D gene: .
J gene: TRBJ2-1
clone size: .
CDR3 DNA: TGCGCCAGCAGCTTGATGATCCGGGCAGACAATGAGCAGTTCTTC
CDR3 protein: CASSLMIRADNEQFF

V gene: TRBV4-3
D gene: .
J gene: TRBJ2-7
clone size: few
CDR3 DNA: TGCGCCAGCAGCCAAGTGCTGAGGGGCCCCTACGAGCAGTACTTC
CDR3 protein: CASSQVLRGPYEQYF

V gene: TRBV27
D gene: TRBD2
J gene: TRBJ2-7
clone size: .
CDR3 DNA: TGTGCCAGCAGTTTAGTGGCGGGAGTATACGAGCAGTACTTC
CDR3 protein: CASSLVAGVYEQYF